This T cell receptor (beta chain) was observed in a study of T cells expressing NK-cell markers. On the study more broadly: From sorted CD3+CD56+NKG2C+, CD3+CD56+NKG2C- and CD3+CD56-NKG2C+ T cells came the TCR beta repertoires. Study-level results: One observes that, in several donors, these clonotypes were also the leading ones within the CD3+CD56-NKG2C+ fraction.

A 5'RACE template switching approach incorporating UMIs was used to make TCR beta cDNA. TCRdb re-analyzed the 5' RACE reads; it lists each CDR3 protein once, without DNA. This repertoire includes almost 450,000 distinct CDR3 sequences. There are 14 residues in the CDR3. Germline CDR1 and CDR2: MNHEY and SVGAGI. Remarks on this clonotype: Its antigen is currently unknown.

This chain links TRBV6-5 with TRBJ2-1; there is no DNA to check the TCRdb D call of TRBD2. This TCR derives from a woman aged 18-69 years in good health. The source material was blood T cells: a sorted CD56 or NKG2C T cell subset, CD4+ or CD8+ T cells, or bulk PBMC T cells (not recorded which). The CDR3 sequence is CASSWLAGNYEQFF.